The 9 T cell receptor beta chains listed next were all sequenced from one sample in a study of neurological immune-mediated disorders. A single record per CDR3 protein comes from TCRdb applying MiXCR to the 5' RACE reads. The repertoire holds approximately 38,000 distinct CDR3 sequences, just under 7.5% seen once, with approximately 5.7% in the top ten. The sequencing sample was made of CD4+ T cells from blood. These receptor sequences come from a man aged 50-59 years in good health.

V gene TRBV5-4 combines with J gene TRBJ2-5; 13 positions agree with TRBD2. V shed 6 bases, J shed 2 bases, and the junction held 4 bases outside the gene matches. Germline CDR1 SGHNT, CDR2 YYREEE (reference sequence). The CDR3 extends over 15 amino acids. The CDR3 loop reads CASTGTSGTQETQYF. As DNA, the CDR3 is TGTGCCAGCACTGGGACTAGCGGGACTCAAGAGACCCAGTACTTC. The variable domain in full, completed from reference TRBV5-4 and TRBJ2-5, reads ETGVTQSPTHLIKTRGQQVTLRCSSQSGHNTVSWYQQALGQGPQFIFQYYREEENGRGNFPPRFSGLQFPNYSSELNVNALELDDSALYLCASTGTSGTQETQYFGPGTRLLVL.

This clonotype was detected many times. J is TRBJ2-5 and V is TRBV20-1; 11 nucleotides line up with TRBD2. The CDR3 loop spans 15 amino acids. Germline CDR1 is DFQATT and CDR2 is SNEGSKA (reference sequence). V lost 6 bases to trimming and J lost 4 bases; unmatched junction nucleotides: 10. The CDR3 is CSADVAGGPRETQYF. The CDR3 nucleotides read TGCAGTGCCGATGTAGCGGGAGGGCCAAGAGAGACCCAGTACTTC.

V gene TRBV28 combines with J gene TRBJ2-1, with D possibly being TRBD2 (5 bases). Germline assignment: CDR1 MDHEN and CDR2 SYDVKM. This CDR3 has 12 amino acids. V was pared by 7 bases and J by 10 bases, with 14 bases between. CDR3 region: CASINLGGEQFF. The CDR3 DNA sequence: TGTGCCAGCATTAACCTGGGCGGGGAGCAGTTCTTC. Full variable domain (missing parts from reference TRBV28 and TRBJ2-1): DVKVTQSSRYLVKRTGEKVFLECVQDMDHENMFWYRQDPGLGLRLIYFSYDVKMKEKGDIPEGYSVSREKKERFSLILESASTNQTSMYLCASINLGGEQFFGPGTRLTVL.

The chain links TRBV5-1 to TRBJ1-1; no clear D gene. V lost 4 bases and J lost 5, with 18 bases in between. The CDR3 contains 15 residues. Germline V CDR1 and CDR2: SGHRS, YFSETQ. CDR3: CASSPEASMGTEAFF. The CDR3, as DNA: TGCGCCAGCAGCCCGGAGGCCAGCATGGGGACTGAAGCTTTCTTT. The whole variable domain, filled in from reference TRBV5-1 and TRBJ1-1, reads KAGVTQTPRYLIKTRGQQVTLSCSPISGHRSVSWYQQTPGQGLQFLFEYFSETQRNKGNFPGRFSGRQFSNSRSEMNVSTLELGDSALYLCASSPEASMGTEAFFGQGTRLTVV.

This clonotype was seen at least ten times. The rearrangement joins TRBV10-3 to TRBJ2-2; D not resolved. The germline V gene has CDR1 ENHRY and CDR2 SYGVKD. The ends were cut back, 2 bases at V and 4 bases at J, with 5 bases in the middle. CDR3 size: 13 residues. CDR3 DNA sequence: TGTGCCATCAGTGAGCCCCCCACCGGGGAGCTGTTTTTT. Translating gives CAISEPPTGELFF.

For this clonotype: A much larger clone differs from this one at a single base, so this may be a read error. The V call is TRBV10-3, the J call TRBJ2-1; D call uncertain. Trimming took 4 bases from V and 7 from J, leaving 20 bases between them. This CDR3 has 16 residues. Germline loops: CDR1 ENHRY, CDR2 SYGVKD. The CDR3: CAISAWTHPGRNEQFF. CDR3 DNA sequence: TGTGCCATCAGTGCCTGGACCCACCCGGGCCGGAATGAGCAGTTCTTC.

The table lists this clonotype with many counts. V gene TRBV7-2 combines with J gene TRBJ2-5, with 7 bases identical to TRBD2. The CDR3 spans 16 residues. Trimming took 5 bases from V and 5 from J; bases not matched to a gene: 14. Germline lookup yields CDR1 SGHTA and CDR2 FQGNSA. CDR3 DNA: TGTGCCAGCAGCAACGCCGGGACTAACATAGTTGAGACCCAGTACTTC. Residues: CASSNAGTNIVETQYF.

This clonotype was detected many times. This chain uses TRBV10-3 with TRBJ1-6; D is ambiguous. V lost 2 bases, J lost 7 bases, and 12 bases lay in between. Germline values: CDR1 ENHRY, CDR2 SYGVKD. There are 15 residues in the CDR3. Written as DNA, the CDR3 is TGTGCCATCAGTGAGGGGGTCAGACAAAATTCACCCCTCCACTTT. Residues: CAISEGVRQNSPLHF.

This clonotype was picked up many times. This chain links TRBV3-1 with TRBJ2-7; D uncertain. V lost 0 bases, J lost 2 bases, and 11 bases lay in between. Germline CDR1 and CDR2: LGHDT and YNNKEL (reference sequence). This CDR3 contains 15 residues. The chain's CDR3 is CASSQDRGRAYEQYF. The CDR3 nucleotides are TGTGCCAGCAGCCAAGATCGCGGCCGAGCCTACGAGCAGTACTTC.